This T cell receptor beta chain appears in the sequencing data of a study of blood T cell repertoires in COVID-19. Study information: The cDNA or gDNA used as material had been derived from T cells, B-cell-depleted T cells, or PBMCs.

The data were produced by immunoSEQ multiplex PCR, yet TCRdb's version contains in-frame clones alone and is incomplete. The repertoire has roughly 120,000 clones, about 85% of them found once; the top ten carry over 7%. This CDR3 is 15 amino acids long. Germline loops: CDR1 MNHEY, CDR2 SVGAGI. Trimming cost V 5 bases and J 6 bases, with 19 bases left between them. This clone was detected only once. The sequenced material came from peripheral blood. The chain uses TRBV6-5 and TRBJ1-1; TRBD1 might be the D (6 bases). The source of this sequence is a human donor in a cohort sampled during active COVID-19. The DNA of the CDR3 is TGTGCCAGCAGTCCACAGGGCGGGCCCCCCCCTGAAGCTTTCTTT. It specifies CASSPQGGPPPEAFF.